This paragraph covers one TCR beta chain sequence. These data originate in a study of blood T cell repertoires in COVID-19. Looking at the study overall: T cells, B-cell-depleted T cells, or PBMCs provided the cDNA or gDNA that served as material.

Ages ranged from roughly 18 to 100 years, with residence in about two dozen US areas. Which cohort a participant joined came from the clinical history participants gave. Germline V gives CDR1 MGHRA, CDR2 YSYEKL. The CDR3 loop spans 16 amino acids. Trimming took off 5 bases at V and 0 bases at J, with 13 bases between the two ends. How the authors handled the data: From reference gene primer amplification, estimates of nucleated cell counts were derived. Here immunoSEQ multiplex PCR was the method, and the copy in TCRdb shows in-frame clones only, minus some. V, J and clone size are those of that table, while D and trimming were read from the DNA. The sample yields more than 200,000 clones, 88% seen once.

The clonotype comes from a woman aged 25-40 years who had been exposed to COVID-19. Specimen: PBMCs or T cells enriched from blood (not recorded which). This chain links TRBV4-1 with TRBJ1-4; D unresolved. The CDR3: CASSSGGVTTNEKLFF. CDR3 bases: TGCGCCAGCAGCTCCGGCGGGGTAACAACTAATGAAAAACTGTTTTTT.